This T cell receptor (beta chain) was found in a study of cytomegalovirus exposure and HLA in healthy donors. General study results and limits: With later analysis, a missense DCLRE1C variant became linked to TCR beta V- and J-gene trimming. According to an earlier analysis, most TCR beta V segments yielded productive rearrangements about 90% or about 30% of the time.

A multiplex PCR was run with 60 Vbeta primers and 13 Jbeta primers. Clones were sequenced by immunoSEQ multiplex PCR, and TCRdb holds only the in-frame ones, with some missing. The table includes approximately 260,000 clones, 84% detected once. Germline CDR1 reads KGHSH; CDR2 reads LQKENI. V trimming: 3 bases; J trimming: 7 bases; junction bases outside the gene matches: 13. This CDR3 has 17 residues. A word on this clone: The antigen is unknown.

Sequenced: PBMCs. This receptor was identified in a woman aged 40 to 50 in good health and CMV-seropositive. The chain employs TRBV18 and TRBJ2-4, with 9 bases matching TRBD1. The CDR3, as DNA: TGTGCCAGCTCACCGGGACAGGGTCTCTCCCCGTCTAACATTCAGTACTTC. Translated, it gives CASSPGQGLSPSNIQYF.